Following are 11 T cell receptor beta chains from one sample sequenced in a study of regulatory T cells in long-lasting Graves disease. With iRepertoire HTBI primers and Arm-PCR of CDR3 regions, TCR beta libraries were built. Using its own MiXCR run on the multiplex PCR reads, TCRdb lists one record per CDR3 protein. The table lists 250,000 or so distinct CDR3 sequences, under 20% of them singletons. The time point: newly diagnosed GD, antithyroid drugs for less than 3 months. Researchers made the TCR library from RNA that was extracted from PBMCs. The sample was also reused in another study, on T cells in Graves' hyperthyroidism and ophthalmopathy.

This specimen consisted of peripheral blood mononuclear cells (PBMCs), obtained at new diagnosis, from a patient treated with antithyroid drugs. Source of these receptors: a woman in her 30s with Graves disease.

This clonotype was found many times. One junction end does not reproduce the germline sequence, and a read error may be involved. The chain has TRBV4-1 and TRBJ2-2, with TRBD2 identical over 16 bases. This CDR3 comprises 19 residues. CDR1 is MGHRA and CDR2 is YSYEKL in the germline V gene. CDR3 sequence: CASSHRFGTSGGANGELFF. The CDR3 coding sequence is TGTGCCAGCAGCCACCGATTTGGGACTAGCGGGGGGGCAAACGGGGAGCTGTTTTTT.

The sample holds many counts of this clonotype. This chain links TRBV5-1 with TRBJ2-2; possible D gene TRBD1, 6 bases. Germline V gives CDR1 SGHRS, CDR2 YFSETQ. The CDR3 runs to 14 residues. V dropped 0 bases and J dropped 7 bases, with 10 bases sitting between them. CDR3 nucleotides: TGCGCCAGCAGCTTGGAGGTGACAGGCGGGGAGCTGTTTTTT. Protein product: CASSLEVTGGELFF. Full variable domain (remainder filled in from reference TRBV5-1 and TRBJ2-2): KAGVTQTPRYLIKTRGQQVTLSCSPISGHRSVSWYQQTPGQGLQFLFEYFSETQRNKGNFPGRFSGRQFSNSRSEMNVSTLELGDSALYLCASSLEVTGGELFFGEGSRLTVL.

This clonotype was seen ten or more times. V usage is TRBV5-1 and J usage is TRBJ2-3; D gene ambiguous. The CDR3 is 15 residues long. CDR1 and CDR2 from the germline V gene are SGHRS and YFSETQ. V was clipped by 4 bases and J by 1 base, with 13 bases between them. DNA for the CDR3: TGCGCCAGCAGCGCCCTATTGCAGGGCACAGATACGCAGTATTTT. It encodes CASSALLQGTDTQYF.

The chain carries TRBV7-9 and TRBJ2-5; TRBD1 matches at 9 bases. Germline values: CDR1 SEHNR, CDR2 FQNEAQ (reference sequence). This CDR3 has 14 residues. The junction had 2 bases not matched to a gene; V was cut back by 4 bases and J by 2 bases. This CDR3 reads CASSSGQGQETQYF. The DNA for the CDR3 is TGTGCCAGCAGCTCGGGACAGGGTCAAGAGACCCAGTACTTC.

This clonotype was detected many times. The V gene is TRBV5-1, the J gene TRBJ2-7, with TRBD2 as a possible D gene (6 bases). Deletions cut 0 bases from V and 4 bases from J, with 11 bases between. Germline V gives CDR1 SGHRS, CDR2 YFSETQ. The CDR3 extends over 14 amino acids. The CDR3 DNA reads as TGCGCCAGCAGCTTGGCGGGGGAAGTTTACGAGCAGTACTTC. Translating gives CASSLAGEVYEQYF. Supplemented by reference TRBV5-1 and TRBJ2-7, the full variable domain reads KAGVTQTPRYLIKTRGQQVTLSCSPISGHRSVSWYQQTPGQGLQFLFEYFSETQRNKGNFPGRFSGRQFSNSRSEMNVSTLELGDSALYLCASSLAGEVYEQYFGPGTRLTVT.

This clonotype was seen ten or more times. V is TRBV20-1 and J is TRBJ2-1; TRBD1 is a possible D gene (5 bases). CDR3 length: 13 residues. Per the germline V gene, CDR1 is DFQATT and CDR2 is SNEGSKA (reference sequence). V was trimmed by 0 bases and J by 8 bases, leaving 11 bases between them. In DNA form, the CDR3 reads TGCAGTGCTAGAGATAGCAGGGCCCATGAGCAGTTCTTC. This translates into CSARDSRAHEQFF.

This chain joins TRBV15 and TRBJ1-5; the D gene is possibly TRBD1 (5 bases). The CDR3 length is 16 residues. Germline CDR1 reads LNHNV; CDR2 reads YYDKDF (reference sequence). The V end lost 6 bases, the J end lost 0 bases, and 15 bases lay between the germline ends. The CDR3 reads CATRPQRQYSNQPQHF. CDR3 coding DNA: TGTGCCACCAGACCCCAGAGACAGTATAGCAATCAGCCCCAGCATTTT.

The chain is built from TRBV19 and TRBJ1-6; no firm D call. The CDR3 contains 13 residues. The V end lost 5 bases, the J end lost 10 bases, and 12 bases lay between the germline ends. Germline V gene lookup returns CDR1 LNHDA and CDR2 SQIVND (reference sequence). CDR3 residues: CASSSQVESPLHF. CDR3 nucleotide sequence: TGTGCCAGTAGTTCCCAAGTAGAGTCACCCCTCCACTTT.

As to this clonotype: Germline and junction disagree at one end, which may indicate a read error. The chain carries TRBV2 and TRBJ1-5, with D possibly matching TRBD1 (6 bases). The CDR3 spans 15 residues. Germline loops: CDR1 SNHLY, CDR2 FYNNEI. The CDR3 spells CAGSGEQGGGQPQHF. The CDR3 bases are TGTGCCGGCAGTGGTGAACAGGGAGGCGGACAGCCCCAGCATTTT.

This clonotype was observed many times. V and J are TRBV5-1 and TRBJ1-5, with D possibly being TRBD1 (5 bases). From germline, CDR1 is SGHRS and CDR2 YFSETQ. V shed 4 bases and J shed 4 bases, with 15 bases lying between them. The CDR3 consists of 15 residues. CDR3 sequence: CASSPQGAPNQPQHF. The CDR3 DNA follows: TGCGCCAGCAGCCCCCAGGGAGCGCCTAATCAGCCCCAGCATTTT.

This clonotype has a handful of counts. The chain is built from TRBV12-3 or TRBV12-4 and TRBJ2-3; the D gene is possibly TRBD2 (5 bases). CDR3 length equals 11 residues. Trimming stripped 4 bases from V and 8 bases from J, with 7 bases between. The DNA for the CDR3 is TGTGCCAGCAGTTATGGAGGTACGCAGTATTTT. It is translated as CASSYGGTQYF.